These 5 T cell receptor beta chains originate from one sample sequenced in a study of T cells after yellow fever vaccination. Using its own MiXCR run on the 5' RACE reads, TCRdb lists one record per CDR3 protein. The data contain 100,000 to 150,000 distinct CDR3 sequences, roughly 6.7% of them seen just once; the ten biggest clones take up roughly 2.6%. The sequencing used CD4+ T cells sorted from PBMCs, collected 10 to 11 days after the first yellow fever vaccination. The receptors come from a man aged 18 to 29 who received the YFV17D yellow fever vaccine.

This clonotype turned up a few times. This chain uses TRBV5-5 with TRBJ2-1; D is perhaps TRBD1 or TRBD2 (6 bases each). CDR1 and CDR2 from the germline V gene are SGHKS and YYEKEE (reference sequence). There are 18 residues in the CDR3. Between the trimmed V and J ends, which lost 4 bases and 7 bases, there was a span of 27 bases. CDR3 loop: CASSREDGTLGSRNEQFF. DNA for the CDR3: TGTGCCAGCAGCAGGGAGGATGGGACATTGGGCTCGAGGAATGAGCAGTTCTTC. Looking up the rest from reference TRBV5-5 and TRBJ2-1 gives the full variable domain: DAGVTQSPTHLIKTRGQQVTLRCSPISGHKSVSWYQQVLGQGPQFIFQYYEKEERGRGNFPDRFSARQFPNYSSELNVNALLLGDSALYLCASSREDGTLGSRNEQFFGPGTRLTVL.

This clonotype was observed many times. V and J are TRBV18 and TRBJ1-6; D perhaps matches TRBD1 (5 bases). The CDR3 has 18 residues. Germline CDR1 KGHSH, CDR2 LQKENI. V lost 4 bases to trimming and J lost 7 bases, with 23 bases between them. The CDR3 protein is CASSRGPSGPGENSPLHF. For the CDR3, the DNA is TGTGCCAGCTCACGCGGACCTTCAGGTCCGGGGGAAAATTCACCCCTCCACTTT.

In this sample, this clonotype turned up a few times. The V call is TRBV19, the J call TRBJ2-5; unclear D gene. Trimming cost V 3 bases and J 5 bases, with 16 bases left between them. Germline V CDR1 and CDR2: LNHDA, SQIVND (reference sequence). This CDR3 region has 15 residues. The CDR3 region is CASSMGPLLAETQYF. The CDR3 DNA reads TGTGCCAGTAGTATGGGCCCCCTTCTTGCTGAGACCCAGTACTTC.

In its sample, this clonotype was seen many times. The chain couples TRBV20-1 to TRBJ2-7; weak D call: TRBD1 (5 bases). The CDR3 is made up of 13 amino acids. The V gene lost 1 base and the J gene lost 8 bases, with 15 bases spanning the gap. The germline CDR1 and CDR2 sequences are DFQATT and SNEGSKA (reference sequence). The CDR3 DNA is TGCAGTGCTAGAGGGCGGTGGGGCAATAAGCAGTACTTC. Translation gives CSARGRWGNKQYF.

The V gene is TRBV6-2 or TRBV6-3, the J gene TRBJ2-3, with D perhaps TRBD1 or TRBD2 (5 bases each). There are 13 residues in the CDR3. Between the trimmed V and J ends, which lost 7 bases and 7 bases, there was a span of 15 bases. Germline V gene data show CDR1 as MNHEY and CDR2 as SVGEGT. The CDR3 DNA reads as TGTGCCAGCAATTCGGGGCCCGGAAATACGCAGTATTTT. This sequence encodes CASNSGPGNTQYF.